A selection of T cell receptor beta chains follows, all from one sample in a study of graft-versus-host responses after intestinal transplantation. Here immunoSEQ multiplex PCR was the method, and the copy in TCRdb shows in-frame clones only, minus some. The sample records roughly 69,000 clones, around 90% being singletons. Here the sequenced sample was bone marrow, taken around 720 days after intestinal transplantation. Source of these receptors: a human patient who received an intestinal transplant, so some T cells may come from the graft donor. The CDR3 runs from the conserved cysteine through the conserved F or W. The D gene is left open where the match is weak. Not all rows give a size; the values are once, few, many and, for expanded clones, a class.

>NA|TRBJ2-1|TRBV6-5|NA
CASTHIPYNGQFF
TGTGCCAGCACTCATATCCCCTACAATGGGCAGTTCTTC
>TRBD2|TRBJ2-1|TRBV9|few
CASSGTGGYYNEQFF
TGTGCCAGCAGCGGAACGGGGGGGTATTACAATGAGCAGTTCTTC
>NA|TRBJ1-2|TRBV5-1|NA
CASSLAMGGEPIGYTF
TGCGCCAGCAGCTTGGCAATGGGGGGGGAGCCTATTGGCTACACCTTC
>NA|TRBJ2-7|TRBV6-5|NA
CASSPDGSGQYF
TGTGCCAGCAGTCCAGACGGGTCCGGACAGTACTTC
>TRBD2|TRBJ2-1|TRBV9|once
CASTSSGRGGFYNEQFF
TGTGCCAGCACCTCTAGCGGACGCGGCGGATTCTACAATGAGCAGTTCTTC
>NA|TRBJ1-5|TRBV19|once
CASNGNSIQPQHF
TGTGCCAGTAACGGGAATTCCATTCAGCCCCAGCATTTT
>NA|TRBJ2-5|TRBV10-1|NA
CASSGVRQETQYF
TGCGCCAGCAGTGGTGTCAGGCAAGAGACCCAGTACTTC
>TRBD1|TRBJ2-7|TRBV29-1|NA
CSSAGTGPGEEYF
TGCAGCTCTGCCGGGACAGGGCCAGGCGAGGAGTACTTC
>TRBD2|TRBJ2-7|TRBV19|NA
CASRDVAGGRGEQYF
TGTGCCTCAAGAGATGTAGCGGGGGGGCGTGGGGAGCAGTACTTC
>NA|TRBJ2-1|TRBV27|NA
CASSLWFGGDGNEQFF
TGTGCCAGCAGTTTATGGTTCGGGGGAGATGGGAATGAGCAGTTCTTC
>TRBD2|TRBJ2-5|TRBV10-2|medium-sized
CASSAGGLETQYF
TGCGCCAGCAGTGCGGGGGGTTTGGAGACCCAGTACTTC
>NA|TRBJ2-3|TRBV10-3|NA
CAVGGRGTDTQYF
TGTGCCGTAGGAGGGCGGGGCACAGATACGCAGTATTTT
>TRBD2|TRBJ2-1|TRBV7-3|NA
CASSLSGTSGYNEQFF
TGTGCCAGCAGCTTAAGCGGGACTAGCGGATACAATGAGCAGTTCTTC
>NA|TRBJ2-7|TRBV21-1|NA
CASSKGGNEGSYEQYF
TGTGCCAGCAGCAAAGGGGGGAATGAAGGCTCCTACGAGCAGTACTTC
>TRBD2|TRBJ2-3|TRBV5-4|NA
CASSPSKAGGADTQYF
TGTGCCAGCAGCCCCTCCAAAGCGGGAGGAGCAGATACGCAGTATTTT
>NA|TRBJ2-2|TRBV7-2|NA
CASSLDPILGNTGELFF
TGTGCCAGCAGCTTAGATCCCATCCTAGGGAACACCGGGGAGCTGTTTTTT
>NA|TRBJ2-6|TRBV2|NA
CASSENSSGANVLTF
TGTGCCAGCAGTGAAAACTCCTCTGGGGCCAACGTCCTGACTTTC
>TRBD2|TRBJ2-1|TRBV4-1|NA
CASSQLLAGGANEQFF
TGCGCCAGCAGCCAGCTCCTAGCGGGGGGCGCAAATGAGCAGTTCTTC
>NA|TRBJ1-5|TRBV18|few
CASSPGTKNQPQHF
TGTGCCAGCTCACCGGGGACAAAAAATCAGCCCCAGCATTTT
>NA|TRBJ2-2|TRBV5-6|NA
CASSLVLSTGELFF
TGTGCCAGCAGCTTGGTTCTTTCCACCGGGGAGCTGTTTTTT
>TRBD1|TRBJ2-7|TRBV18|NA
CASSHSGTGTIDEQYF
TGTGCCAGCTCTCATTCCGGGACAGGGACAATCGACGAGCAGTACTTC
>NA|TRBJ2-1|TRBV9|NA
CASSVAGAQRWGNEQFF
TGTGCCAGCAGCGTAGCGGGGGCCCAACGATGGGGCAATGAGCAGTTCTTC
>NA|TRBJ1-3|TRBV10-3|NA
CATSLRGDSGNTIYF
TGTGCCACCTCACTACGAGGAGACTCTGGAAACACCATATATTTT
>TRBD1|TRBJ2-6|TRBV2|NA
CASSPGQQSGANVLTF
TGTGCCAGCAGTCCGGGACAGCAGTCTGGGGCCAACGTCCTGACTTTC
>NA|TRBJ2-2|TRBV6-1|NA
CASFGQIVSGELFF
TGTGCCAGCTTCGGACAGATAGTTTCCGGGGAGCTGTTTTTT
>NA|TRBJ1-6|TRBV5-1|NA
CASSLGLINSPLHF
TGCGCCAGCAGCTTGGGACTGATTAATTCACCCCTCCACTTT
>NA|TRBJ2-2|TRBV28|NA
CASSEGTLRELFF
TGTGCCAGCAGCGAAGGGACTCTGCGGGAGCTGTTTTTT
>NA|TRBJ2-5|TRBV2|NA
CASSDGQEGRETQYF
TGTGCCAGCAGTGATGGACAGGAGGGTAGGGAGACCCAGTACTTC
>NA|TRBJ1-1|TRBV15|NA
CATSAGTLNTEAFF
TGTGCCACCAGCGCCGGGACATTGAACACTGAAGCTTTCTTT
>TRBD2|TRBJ2-7|TRBV9|NA
CASSVVPSGPYEQYF
TGTGCCAGCAGCGTAGTACCTAGCGGACCATACGAGCAGTACTTC
>TRBD2|TRBJ2-2|TRBV9|NA
CASSPVTSGNTGELFF
TGTGCCAGCAGCCCAGTGACTAGCGGGAACACCGGGGAGCTGTTTTTT
>TRBD1|TRBJ1-2|TRBV11-2|NA
CASSHGQVTYGYTF
TGTGCCAGCAGCCATGGACAGGTGACCTATGGCTACACCTTC
>NA|TRBJ2-7|TRBV28|NA
CASSFGRYSSYEQYF
TGTGCCAGCAGTTTCGGGCGTTATAGCTCCTACGAGCAGTACTTC
>NA|TRBJ1-2|TRBV7-9|few
CALNPSGRGGYTF
TGTGCCCTAAACCCCAGTGGACGGGGGGGCTACACCTTC
>TRBD1|TRBJ2-3|TRBV2|NA
CASRPDRGTDTQYF
TGTGCCAGCAGACCAGACAGGGGCACAGATACGCAGTATTTT
>TRBD2|TRBJ2-3|TRBV9|NA
CASSQARLAGGTDTQYF
TGTGCCAGCAGCCAAGCCCGACTAGCGGGGGGAACAGATACGCAGTATTTT
>TRBD2|TRBJ2-1|TRBV5-1|NA
CASRTSGNNEQFF
TGCGCCAGCCGGACTAGCGGTAACAATGAGCAGTTCTTC
>NA|TRBJ2-7|TRBV19|NA
CASSKSREQYF
TGTGCCAGTTCGAAGAGCAGGGAGCAGTACTTC
>TRBD1|TRBJ2-2|TRBV23-1|NA
CASRQGANTGELFF
TGCGCCAGCAGACAGGGGGCAAACACCGGGGAGCTGTTTTTT
>NA|TRBJ1-4|TRBV12-5|NA
CASVPPWAEREKLFF
TGTGCTAGTGTCCCCCCTTGGGCCGAAAGGGAAAAACTGTTTTTT
>NA|TRBJ2-1|TRBV11-2|NA
CASSLEGVSSYNEQFF
TGTGCCAGCAGCTTAGAGGGCGTCAGCTCCTACAATGAGCAGTTCTTC
>TRBD1|TRBJ2-7|TRBV2|NA
CAGSRDRRSYEQYF
TGTGCCGGATCGCGGGACAGGCGATCCTACGAGCAGTACTTC
>TRBD1|TRBJ1-2|TRBV10-2|NA
CASSEDRGRGYTF
TGCGCCAGCAGTGAGGACAGGGGGCGTGGCTACACCTTC
>NA|TRBJ2-7|TRBV7-3|NA
CASSLTGRNSYEQYF
TGTGCCAGCAGCTTAACGGGGCGTAACTCCTACGAGCAGTACTTC
>TRBD1|TRBJ2-5|TRBV10-3|NA
CAISDFNGQGIQETQYF
TGTGCCATCAGTGATTTTAACGGACAGGGTATTCAAGAGACCCAGTACTTC
>TRBD1|TRBJ2-1|TRBV2|NA
CASSLQGIDEQFF
TGTGCCAGCAGCCTACAGGGGATCGATGAGCAGTTCTTC
>NA|TRBJ1-6|TRBV28|NA
CATSQVSYNSPLHF
TGTGCCACCTCACAGGTCTCCTATAATTCACCCCTCCACTTT
>NA|TRBJ2-5|TRBV14|NA
CASSQGSWGAGTQYF
TGTGCCAGCAGCCAAGGGTCCTGGGGGGCCGGGACCCAGTACTTC
>NA|TRBJ2-3|TRBV5-6|NA
CASSPTGSTDTQYF
TGTGCCAGCAGCCCAACAGGGTCCACAGATACGCAGTATTTT
>NA|TRBJ2-1|TRBV6-6|NA
CASTPLGSGFYNEQFF
TGTGCCAGCACCCCCTTAGGGAGTGGCTTTTACAATGAGCAGTTCTTC
>NA|TRBJ1-5|TRBV5-5|medium-sized
CASSRKLAGDQGPQHF
TGTGCCAGCAGCCGCAAGCTAGCGGGGGACCAGGGGCCCCAGCATTTT
>TRBD1|TRBJ1-5|TRBV27|NA
CASSPRTGTGGAEQPQHF
TGTGCCAGCAGTCCAAGGACCGGGACAGGGGGCGCGGAGCAGCCCCAGCATTTT
>NA|TRBJ2-5|TRBV7-9|NA
CASSGTLRETQYF
TGTGCCAGCAGCGGGACACTTCGAGAGACCCAGTACTTC
>TRBD1|TRBJ2-4|TRBV27|NA
CASSSQGAENIQYF
TGTGCCAGCAGCTCACAGGGGGCGGAGAACATTCAGTACTTC
>NA|TRBJ2-3|TRBV4-2|NA
CASSQDPGVAEDTDTQYF
TGTGCCAGCAGCCAAGACCCCGGGGTAGCAGAGGATACAGATACGCAGTATTTT
>NA|TRBJ2-5|TRBV13|NA
CASSVLLDRQQETQYF
TGTGCCAGCAGCGTACTCTTGGACCGACAACAAGAGACCCAGTACTTC
>TRBD1|TRBJ1-2|TRBV10-3|once
CATIDTGASYGYTF
TGTGCCACGATAGATACAGGGGCGAGCTATGGCTACACCTTC
>NA|TRBJ1-2|TRBV5-6|NA
CASSSTGDGVYGYTF
TGTGCCAGCAGCTCTACAGGAGATGGTGTCTATGGCTACACCTTC
>NA|TRBJ2-3|TRBV4-1|NA
CASSQDSWRGGQYF
TGCGCCAGCAGCCAAGATTCTTGGAGGGGAGGGCAGTATTTT
>TRBD1|TRBJ1-1|TRBV18|NA
CASSPYRDRAMNLDTEAFF
TGTGCCAGCTCACCATACCGGGACAGGGCTATGAATTTGGACACTGAAGCTTTCTTT